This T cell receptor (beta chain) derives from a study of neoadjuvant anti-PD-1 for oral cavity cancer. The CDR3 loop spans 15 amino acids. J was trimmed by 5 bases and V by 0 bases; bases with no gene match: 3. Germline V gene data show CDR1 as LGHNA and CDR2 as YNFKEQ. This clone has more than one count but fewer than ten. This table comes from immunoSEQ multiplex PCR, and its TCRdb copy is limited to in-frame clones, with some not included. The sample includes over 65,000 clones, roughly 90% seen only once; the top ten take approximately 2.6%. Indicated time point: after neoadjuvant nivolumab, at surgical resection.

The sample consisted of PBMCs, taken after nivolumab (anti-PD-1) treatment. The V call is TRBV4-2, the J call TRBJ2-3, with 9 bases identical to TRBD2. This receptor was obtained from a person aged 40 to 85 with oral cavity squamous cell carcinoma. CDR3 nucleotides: TGTGCCAGCAGCCAAGATGGCGGGAGGGGAGATACGCAGTATTTT. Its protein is CASSQDGGRGDTQYF.